This T cell receptor (beta chain) was identified in a study of T cells in Graves' hyperthyroidism and ophthalmopathy. The source material, RNA transcripts, was used to amplify TCR beta CDR3 regions. First-round RT-PCR with HTBI primers amplified the TCR CDR3 region. TCRdb re-called the multiplex PCR reads with MiXCR, one entry per CDR3 protein. Of about 570,000 distinct CDR3 sequences in the sample, about 15% are singletons; the top ten hold approximately 15%. Uncontrolled infection, other autoimmune disease, pregnancy and lactation each barred patients from inclusion. V was clipped by 8 bases and J by 1 base; unmatched bases: 11. CDR3 size: 16 residues. CDR1 and CDR2 from the germline V gene are MNHEY and SMNVEV (reference sequence). This clonotype occurred many times.

This TCR came from a woman aged 35 to 49 with Graves' hyperthyroidism. The sample was blood. V usage is TRBV27 and J usage is TRBJ1-5, with 7 bases aligning to TRBD1. CDR3 in DNA: TGTGCCAGCGTCCGGGGACAGCTTAGAAGCAATCAGCCCCAGCATTTT. It specifies CASVRGQLRSNQPQHF.